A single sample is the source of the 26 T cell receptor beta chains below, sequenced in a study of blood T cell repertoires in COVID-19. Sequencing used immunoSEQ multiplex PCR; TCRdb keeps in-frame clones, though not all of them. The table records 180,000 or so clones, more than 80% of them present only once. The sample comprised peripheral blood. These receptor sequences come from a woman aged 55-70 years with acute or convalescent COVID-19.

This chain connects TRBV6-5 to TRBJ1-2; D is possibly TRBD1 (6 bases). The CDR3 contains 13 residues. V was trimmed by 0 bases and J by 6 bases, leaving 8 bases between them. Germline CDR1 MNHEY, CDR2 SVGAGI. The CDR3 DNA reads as TGTGCCAGCAGTTACTCAAACAGGGATGGCTACACCTTC. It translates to CASSYSNRDGYTF.

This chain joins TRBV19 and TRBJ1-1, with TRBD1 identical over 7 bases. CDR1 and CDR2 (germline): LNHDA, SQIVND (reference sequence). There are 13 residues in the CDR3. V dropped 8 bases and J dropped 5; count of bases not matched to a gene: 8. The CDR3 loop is CASWDSRGTEAFF. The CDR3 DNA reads TGTGCCAGTTGGGACAGCCGAGGAACTGAAGCTTTCTTT.

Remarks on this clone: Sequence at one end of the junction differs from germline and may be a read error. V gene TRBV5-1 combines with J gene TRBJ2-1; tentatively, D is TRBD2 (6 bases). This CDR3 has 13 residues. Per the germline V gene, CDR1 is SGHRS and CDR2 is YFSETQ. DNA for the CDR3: TGCGCCAGCAGCTTGGTAGGGACTCCCAGGTCAATCTTC. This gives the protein CASSLVGTPRSIF.

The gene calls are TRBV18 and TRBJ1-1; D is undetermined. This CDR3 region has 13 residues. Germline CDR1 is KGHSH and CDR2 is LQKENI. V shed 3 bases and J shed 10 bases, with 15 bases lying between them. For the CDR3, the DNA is TGTGCCAGCTCACCCTCCACGGTTGGTGGAGCTTTCTTT. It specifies CASSPSTVGGAFF. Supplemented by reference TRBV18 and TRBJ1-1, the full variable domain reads NAGVMQNPRHLVRRRGQEARLRCSPMKGHSHVYWYRQLPEEGLKFMVYLQKENIIDESGMPKERFSAEFPKEGPSILRIQQVVRGDSAAYFCASSPSTVGGAFFGQGTRLTVV.

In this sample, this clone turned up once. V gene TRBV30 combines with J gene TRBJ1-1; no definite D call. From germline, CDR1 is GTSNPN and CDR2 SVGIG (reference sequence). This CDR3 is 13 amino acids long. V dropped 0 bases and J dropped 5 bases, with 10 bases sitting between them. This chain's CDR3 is CAWSVVSGTEAFF. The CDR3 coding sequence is TGTGCCTGGAGTGTCGTTTCCGGGACTGAAGCTTTCTTT.

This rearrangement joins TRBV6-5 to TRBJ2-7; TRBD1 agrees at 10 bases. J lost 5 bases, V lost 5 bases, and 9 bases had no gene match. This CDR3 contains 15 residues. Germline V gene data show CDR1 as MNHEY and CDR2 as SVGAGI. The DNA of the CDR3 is TGTGCCAGCAGTCGACAGGGGGCGGGGTCCCACGAGCAGTACTTC. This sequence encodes CASSRQGAGSHEQYF.

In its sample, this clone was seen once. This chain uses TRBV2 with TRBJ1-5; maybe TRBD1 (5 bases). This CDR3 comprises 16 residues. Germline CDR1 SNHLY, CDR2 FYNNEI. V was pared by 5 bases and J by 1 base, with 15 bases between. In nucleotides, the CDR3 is TGTGCCAGCAGTCTCCTGGGGGAGGGGAGCAATCAGCCCCAGCATTTT. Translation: CASSLLGEGSNQPQHF.

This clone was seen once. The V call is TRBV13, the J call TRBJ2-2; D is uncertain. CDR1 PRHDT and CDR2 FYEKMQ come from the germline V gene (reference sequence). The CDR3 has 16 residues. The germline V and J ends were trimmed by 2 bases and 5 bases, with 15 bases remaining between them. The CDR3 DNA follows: TGTGCCAGCAGCTTAAGGAGTAAGATACCAACCGGGGAGCTGTTTTTT. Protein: CASSLRSKIPTGELFF.

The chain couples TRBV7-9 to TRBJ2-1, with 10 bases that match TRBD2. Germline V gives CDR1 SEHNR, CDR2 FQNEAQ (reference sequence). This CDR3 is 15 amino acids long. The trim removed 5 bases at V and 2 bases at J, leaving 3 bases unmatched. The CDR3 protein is CASSPSGRAYNEQFF. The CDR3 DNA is TGTGCCAGCAGCCCCAGCGGGAGGGCCTACAATGAGCAGTTCTTC.

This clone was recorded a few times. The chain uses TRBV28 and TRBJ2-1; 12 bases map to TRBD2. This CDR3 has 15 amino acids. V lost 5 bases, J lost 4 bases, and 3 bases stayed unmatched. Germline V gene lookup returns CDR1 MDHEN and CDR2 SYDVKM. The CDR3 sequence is CASSKLAGGYNEQFF. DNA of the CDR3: TGTGCCAGCAGTAAACTAGCGGGAGGATACAATGAGCAGTTCTTC.

The CDR3 sequence: CASSAGRYQPQHF. CDR3 coding DNA: TGTGCCAGCAGTGCCGGCAGGTATCAGCCCCAGCATTTT. The V gene is TRBV2, the J gene TRBJ1-5; no reliable D call. The V end was cut by 4 bases, the J end by 5 bases, with 9 bases between. The CDR3 consists of 13 residues. Germline CDR1 and CDR2: SNHLY and FYNNEI.

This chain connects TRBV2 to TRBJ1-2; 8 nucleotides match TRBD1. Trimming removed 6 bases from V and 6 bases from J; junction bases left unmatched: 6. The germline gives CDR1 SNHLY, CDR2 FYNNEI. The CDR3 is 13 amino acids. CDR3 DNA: TGTGCCAGCAGAGCTACAGGGGGGGATGGCTACACCTTC. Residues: CASRATGGDGYTF.

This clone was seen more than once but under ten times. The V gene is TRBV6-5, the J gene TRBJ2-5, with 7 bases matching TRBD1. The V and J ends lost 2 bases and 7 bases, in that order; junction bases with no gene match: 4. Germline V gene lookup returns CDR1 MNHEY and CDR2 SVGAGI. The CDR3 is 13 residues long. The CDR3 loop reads CASSYPAGGTQYF. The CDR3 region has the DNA TGTGCCAGCAGTTACCCGGCAGGGGGGACCCAGTACTTC.

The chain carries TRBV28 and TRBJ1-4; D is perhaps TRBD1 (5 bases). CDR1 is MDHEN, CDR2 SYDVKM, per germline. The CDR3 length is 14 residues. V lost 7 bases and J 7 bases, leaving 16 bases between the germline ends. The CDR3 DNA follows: TGTGCCAGCAATGGTGGAGGGGTGTCTGAAAAACTGTTTTTT. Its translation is CASNGGGVSEKLFF. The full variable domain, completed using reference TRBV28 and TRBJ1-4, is DVKVTQSSRYLVKRTGEKVFLECVQDMDHENMFWYRQDPGLGLRLIYFSYDVKMKEKGDIPEGYSVSREKKERFSLILESASTNQTSMYLCASNGGGVSEKLFFGSGTQLSVL.

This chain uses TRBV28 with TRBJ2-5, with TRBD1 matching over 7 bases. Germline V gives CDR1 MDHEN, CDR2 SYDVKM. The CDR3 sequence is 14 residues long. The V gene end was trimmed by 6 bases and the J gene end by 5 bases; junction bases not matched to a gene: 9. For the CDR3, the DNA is TGTGCCAGCAGCCGCGGACAGGTTGCGGAGACCCAGTACTTC. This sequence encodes CASSRGQVAETQYF.

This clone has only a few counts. The CDR3 DNA reads as TGTGCCAGCAGCGCCAGGACAGCGAGCTCTGGAAACACCATATATTTT. This codes for CASSARTASSGNTIYF. This sequence joins TRBV9 and TRBJ1-3; TRBD1 is a possible D gene (6 bases). Germline V gene data show CDR1 as SGDLS and CDR2 as YYNGEE. The V end lost 3 bases, the J end lost 0 bases, and 13 bases lay between the germline ends. The CDR3 sequence is 16 residues long.

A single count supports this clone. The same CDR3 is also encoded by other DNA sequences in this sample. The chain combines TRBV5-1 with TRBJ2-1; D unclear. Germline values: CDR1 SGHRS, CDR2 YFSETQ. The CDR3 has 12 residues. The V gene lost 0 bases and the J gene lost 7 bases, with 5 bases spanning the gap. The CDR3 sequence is CASSLVRNEQFF. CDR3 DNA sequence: TGCGCCAGCAGCTTGGTCCGTAATGAGCAGTTCTTC.

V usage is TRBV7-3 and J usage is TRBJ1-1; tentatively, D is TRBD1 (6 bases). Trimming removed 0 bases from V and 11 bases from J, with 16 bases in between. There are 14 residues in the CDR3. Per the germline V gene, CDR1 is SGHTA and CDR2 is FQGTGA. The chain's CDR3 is CASSLTPGVGAAFF. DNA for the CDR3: TGTGCCAGCAGCTTAACTCCTGGTGTGGGGGCCGCTTTCTTT.

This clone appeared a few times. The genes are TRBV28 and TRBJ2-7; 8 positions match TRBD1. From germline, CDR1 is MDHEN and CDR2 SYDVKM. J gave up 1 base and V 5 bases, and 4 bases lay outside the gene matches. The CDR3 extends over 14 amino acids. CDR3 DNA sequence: TGTGCCAGCAGTATACAGGGGGGTTCCTACGAGCAGTACTTC. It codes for CASSIQGGSYEQYF.

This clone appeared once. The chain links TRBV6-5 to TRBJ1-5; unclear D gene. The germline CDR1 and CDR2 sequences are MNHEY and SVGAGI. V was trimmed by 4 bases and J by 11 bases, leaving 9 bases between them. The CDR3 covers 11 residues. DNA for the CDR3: TGTGCCAGCAGTTCCGACGGAGCCCAGCATTTT. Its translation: CASSSDGAQHF.

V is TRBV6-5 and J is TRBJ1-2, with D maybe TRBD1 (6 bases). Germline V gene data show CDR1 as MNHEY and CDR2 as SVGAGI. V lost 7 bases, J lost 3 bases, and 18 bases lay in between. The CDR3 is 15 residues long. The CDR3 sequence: CASTTGLLGHYGYTF. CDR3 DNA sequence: TGTGCCAGCACCACAGGGCTCCTAGGCCACTATGGCTACACCTTC.

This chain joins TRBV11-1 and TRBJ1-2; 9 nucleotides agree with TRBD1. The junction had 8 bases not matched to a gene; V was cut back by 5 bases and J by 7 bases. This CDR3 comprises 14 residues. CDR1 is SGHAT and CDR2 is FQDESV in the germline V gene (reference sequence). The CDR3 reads CASSAGQGMGGYTF. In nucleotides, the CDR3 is TGTGCCAGCAGCGCCGGACAGGGGATGGGTGGCTACACCTTC.

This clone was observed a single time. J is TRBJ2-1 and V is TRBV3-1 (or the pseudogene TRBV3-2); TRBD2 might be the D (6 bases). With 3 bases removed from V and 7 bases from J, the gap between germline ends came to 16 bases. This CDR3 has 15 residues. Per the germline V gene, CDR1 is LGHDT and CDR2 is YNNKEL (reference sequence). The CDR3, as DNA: TGTGCCAGCAGCCACTTCGCGGGAAGTCGAAATGAGCAGTTCTTC. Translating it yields CASSHFAGSRNEQFF.

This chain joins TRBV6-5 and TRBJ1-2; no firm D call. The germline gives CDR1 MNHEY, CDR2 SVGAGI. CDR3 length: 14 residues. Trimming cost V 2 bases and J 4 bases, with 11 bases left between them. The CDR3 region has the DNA TGTGCCAGCAGTTACCTTGGGAGCAGCTATGGCTACACCTTC. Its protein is CASSYLGSSYGYTF.

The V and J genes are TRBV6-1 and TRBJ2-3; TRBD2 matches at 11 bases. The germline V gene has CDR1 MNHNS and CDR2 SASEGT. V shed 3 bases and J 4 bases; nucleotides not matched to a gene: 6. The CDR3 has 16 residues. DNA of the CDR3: TGTGCCAGCAGTGATAGCGGGAGGGCTAGTGCAGATACGCAGTATTTT. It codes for CASSDSGRASADTQYF.

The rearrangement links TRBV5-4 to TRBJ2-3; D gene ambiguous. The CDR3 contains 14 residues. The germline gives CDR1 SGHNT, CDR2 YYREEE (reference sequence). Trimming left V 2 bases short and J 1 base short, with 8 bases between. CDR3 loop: CASSLRQGTDTQYF. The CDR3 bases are TGTGCCAGCAGCTTAAGGCAGGGCACAGATACGCAGTATTTT.